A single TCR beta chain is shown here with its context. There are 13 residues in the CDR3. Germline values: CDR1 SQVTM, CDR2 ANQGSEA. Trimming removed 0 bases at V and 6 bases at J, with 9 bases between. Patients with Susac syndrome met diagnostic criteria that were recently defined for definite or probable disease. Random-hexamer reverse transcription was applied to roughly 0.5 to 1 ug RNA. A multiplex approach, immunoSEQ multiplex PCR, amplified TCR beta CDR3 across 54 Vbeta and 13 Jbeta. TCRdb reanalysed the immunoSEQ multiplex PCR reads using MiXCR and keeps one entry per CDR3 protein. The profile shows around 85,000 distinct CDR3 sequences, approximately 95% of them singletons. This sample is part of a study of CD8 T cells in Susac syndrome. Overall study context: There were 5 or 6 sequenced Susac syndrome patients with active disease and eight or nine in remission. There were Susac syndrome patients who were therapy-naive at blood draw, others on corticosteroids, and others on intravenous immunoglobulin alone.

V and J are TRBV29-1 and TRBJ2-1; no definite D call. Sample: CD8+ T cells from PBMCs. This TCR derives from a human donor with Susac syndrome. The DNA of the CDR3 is TGCAGCGTTGAAGATGAGCAGAGCAATGAGCAGTTCTTC. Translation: CSVEDEQSNEQFF.